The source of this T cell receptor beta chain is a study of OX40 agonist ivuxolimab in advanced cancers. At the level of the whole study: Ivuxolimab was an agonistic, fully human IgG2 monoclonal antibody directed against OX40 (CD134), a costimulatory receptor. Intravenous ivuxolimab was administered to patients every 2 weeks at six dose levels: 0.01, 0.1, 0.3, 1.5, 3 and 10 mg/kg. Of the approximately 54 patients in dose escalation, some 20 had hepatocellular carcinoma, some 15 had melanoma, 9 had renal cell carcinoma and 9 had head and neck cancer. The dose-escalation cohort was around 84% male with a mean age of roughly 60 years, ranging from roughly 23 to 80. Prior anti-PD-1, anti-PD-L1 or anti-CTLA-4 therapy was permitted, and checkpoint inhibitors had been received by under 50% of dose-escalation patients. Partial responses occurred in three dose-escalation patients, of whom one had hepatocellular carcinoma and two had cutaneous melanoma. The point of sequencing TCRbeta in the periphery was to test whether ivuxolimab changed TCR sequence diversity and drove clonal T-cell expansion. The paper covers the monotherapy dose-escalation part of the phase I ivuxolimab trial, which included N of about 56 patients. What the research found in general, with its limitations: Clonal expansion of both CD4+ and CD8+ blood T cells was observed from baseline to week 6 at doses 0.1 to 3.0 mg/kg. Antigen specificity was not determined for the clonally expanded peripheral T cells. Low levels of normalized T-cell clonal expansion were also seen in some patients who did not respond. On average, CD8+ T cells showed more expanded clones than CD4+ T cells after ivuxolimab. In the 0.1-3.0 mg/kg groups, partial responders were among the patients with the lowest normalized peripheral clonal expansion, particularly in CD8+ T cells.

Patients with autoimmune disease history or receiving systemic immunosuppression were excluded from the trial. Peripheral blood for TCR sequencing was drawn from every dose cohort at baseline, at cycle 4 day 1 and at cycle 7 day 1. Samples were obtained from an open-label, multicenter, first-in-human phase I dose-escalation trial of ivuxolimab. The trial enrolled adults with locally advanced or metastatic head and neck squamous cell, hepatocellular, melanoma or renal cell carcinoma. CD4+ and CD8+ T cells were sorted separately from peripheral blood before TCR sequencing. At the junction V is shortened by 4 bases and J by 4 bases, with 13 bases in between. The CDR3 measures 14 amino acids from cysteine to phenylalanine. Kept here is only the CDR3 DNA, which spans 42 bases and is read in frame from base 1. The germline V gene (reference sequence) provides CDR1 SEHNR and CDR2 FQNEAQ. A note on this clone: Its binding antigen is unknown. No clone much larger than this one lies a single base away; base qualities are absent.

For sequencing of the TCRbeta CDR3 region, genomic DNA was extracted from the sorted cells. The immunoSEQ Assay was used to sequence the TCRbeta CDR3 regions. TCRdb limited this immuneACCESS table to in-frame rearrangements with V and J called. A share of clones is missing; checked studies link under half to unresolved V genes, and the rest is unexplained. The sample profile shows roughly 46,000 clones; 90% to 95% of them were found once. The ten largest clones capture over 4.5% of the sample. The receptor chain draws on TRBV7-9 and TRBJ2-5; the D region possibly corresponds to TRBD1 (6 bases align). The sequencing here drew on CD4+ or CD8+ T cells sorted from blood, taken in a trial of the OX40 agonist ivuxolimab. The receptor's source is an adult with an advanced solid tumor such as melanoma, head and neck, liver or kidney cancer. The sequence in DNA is TGTGCCAGCAGCTCGATGGGGGACATAGAGACCCAGTACTTC. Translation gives CASSSMGDIETQYF.